This is a list of T cell receptor beta chains from one sample in a study of long-term antiretroviral therapy in people with HIV. Here immunoSEQ multiplex PCR was the method, and the copy in TCRdb shows in-frame clones only, minus some. The sample carries about 35,000 clones, around 79% recorded once. Sequencing used unsorted PBMCs, obtained 3 years after starting antiretroviral therapy. The source is a man aged 45-60 years with HIV. CDR3s include the opening cysteine and the closing phenylalanine or tryptophan. A D gene is named only where the DNA matches it firmly.

TRBV7-6	TRBJ1-1	NA	CASSAQGNTEAFF
TRBV9	TRBJ2-7	TRBD1	CASSQGQGAYEQYF
TRBV19	TRBJ2-7	TRBD2	CATSGGSARREQYF
TRBV7-2	TRBJ2-5	NA	CASSLGRGTQYF
TRBV5-1	TRBJ2-7	NA	CASTGTFYEQYF
TRBV2	TRBJ2-5	NA	CASVPNRGGMETQYF
TRBV5-6	TRBJ1-2	NA	CASSLGPQGYTF
TRBV6-5	TRBJ2-7	TRBD1	CASGSGQAYEQYF
TRBV7-6	TRBJ2-7	NA	CASSLGGSPTLEQYF
TRBV11-2	TRBJ2-7	TRBD2	CASSLWGGREYEQYF
TRBV10-3	TRBJ2-1	NA	CAISLSPSPHEQFF
TRBV4-1	TRBJ1-6	TRBD1	CASSPRDRSLSPLHF
TRBV19	TRBJ1-5	NA	CASSGRTGIQPQHF
TRBV6-5	TRBJ2-1	NA	CASSRGVYNEQFF
TRBV7-8	TRBJ2-7	TRBD1	CASSFSPGSGGNEQYF
TRBV4-3	TRBJ2-6	TRBD1	CASSQWGQGRSGANVLTF
TRBV28	TRBJ1-4	TRBD1	CASSQAGQGLKKLFF
TRBV4-3	TRBJ1-2	NA	CASSQDSQINYGYTF
TRBV9	TRBJ2-3	NA	CASSVVDSKADTQYF
TRBV7-2	TRBJ2-7	TRBD2	CASSVAGGTTYEQYF
TRBV7-2	TRBJ2-4	TRBD2	CASSLASGGALENIQYF
TRBV5-1	TRBJ2-5	TRBD2	CASSPGTSGSLFQETQYF
TRBV5-6	TRBJ1-1	TRBD1	CASSFRRQGSEAFF
TRBV18	TRBJ2-7	NA	CASSAGTSYEQYF
TRBV9	TRBJ2-3	NA	CASSVESRRFTDTQYF
TRBV7-9	TRBJ2-7	NA	CASGPGGEQYF
TRBV7-9	TRBJ2-1	TRBD2	CASSSSGTSALDEQFF
TRBV19	TRBJ1-5	NA	CASSKAGPNQPQHF
TRBV6-6	TRBJ2-5	TRBD1	CASSPMGQGVSETQYF
TRBV7-2	TRBJ2-2	NA	CASSFYGGELFF
TRBV28	TRBJ2-7	NA	CASSLIGLDTYEQYF